This paragraph reports one T cell receptor (beta chain). The data stem from a study of blood T cell repertoires in COVID-19. Whole-study context: The United States, Italy and Spain supplied acute and convalescent COVID-19 samples. The analysed material was cDNA or gDNA that came from T cells, B-cell-depleted T cells, or PBMCs.

CDR3 size: 14 residues. Sequencing was performed with immunoSEQ multiplex PCR; in TCRdb, only in-frame clones are kept and a portion is missing. The data contain about 110,000 clones, roughly 85% of them singletons. Sequencing was done on a sample of peripheral blood. The receptor's source is a woman older than 75 with active or convalescent COVID-19. The chain employs TRBV21-1 and TRBJ2-7; TRBD2 reflects the table's D call only, with no check against the DNA. TRBV21-1 is tagged as a pseudogene. The CDR3 reads CASPLLAGACEQYF. The DNA for the CDR3 is TGTGCCAGCCCCCTTTTAGCGGGAGCCTGCGAGCAGTACTTC.